This is a list of T cell receptor beta chains from one sample in a study of blood T cell repertoires in COVID-19. Produced via immunoSEQ multiplex PCR; TCRdb's table is partial and in-frame only. The table lists 200,000 or so clones, around 82% of them singletons. Sequencing was carried out using PBMCs or T cells enriched from blood (not recorded which). The receptors originated from a man aged 40-50 years who had recovered from COVID-19. Each CDR3 is given without its conserved first and last residue.

v_call cdr3_aa
TRBV6-2/TRBV6-3 ASSREEVTGELF
TRBV6-5 ASSTTGTDQPQH
TRBV5-1 ASSPDRSTDTQY
TRBV6-5 ASSYGGGIQETQY
TRBV15 ATSRDRTEAF
TRBV27 ASSLYEVGETQY
TRBV5-4 ASRPLGAAQGIQY
TRBV19 ASRDPAYNSPLH
TRBV5-1 ASSLGDSLISYEQY
TRBV19 ASSITGISTDTQY
TRBV3-1/TRBV3-2 ASSPTGGRATGELF
TRBV11-2 ASSLKAAGAQSGNTIY
TRBV7-2 ASSSVSGDSYNEQF
TRBV11-2 ASSPARGVAGELF
TRBV4-1 ASSLNTGGTAF
TRBV19 ASSIVPGSGNQPQH
TRBV7-9 ASNLDQGTEAF
TRBV24-1 ATSDWTGGFGELF
TRBV5-4 ASSLGARGGEQY
TRBV19 ASSIGGLSNQPQH
TRBV12-3/TRBV12-4 ASATGFTGELF
TRBV10-3 AIGSDRDNYGYT
TRBV5-1 ASSRRGGDEKLF
TRBV28 ASSLSARGAVSQY
TRBV4-1 ASSLYSPGQSFSPLH
TRBV19 ASSISRGSGQPQH
TRBV7-3 ASSSKVIPGTGDTEAF
TRBV5-6 ASSLYGGRGQPQH
TRBV4-2 ASSLNPGQGDQPQH
TRBV5-4 ASSLKTGGTDTQY
TRBV5-4 ASSLEAGGGYEQY
TRBV15 ATSRALDSYGYGYT
TRBV29-1 SVRQGPVEKLF
TRBV5-4 ASSGGVGKNTEAF
TRBV19 ASTPWGQGWSTDTEAF
TRBV6-5 ASSYADAGEAF
TRBV6-5 ASSYSIGLPNEKLF
TRBV28 ASSPHAQGTEQY
TRBV13 ASTLPRTGAEAF
TRBV7-2 ASSLGPGNYGYT
TRBV2 ASSYGQGGQPQH
TRBV13 ASSLGARPSPGYT
TRBV28 ASSTGTGFHQPQH
TRBV30 AWNLGEGSGTEAF
TRBV19 ASSPGLWETQY
TRBV9 ASSVGGSPQNGEQY
TRBV18 ASSVAEGGEAF
TRBV6-6 ASGSGGTQY
TRBV24-1 ATSDWTGYEQY
TRBV14 ASSPIRTGGAF
TRBV7-9 ASYRADRTSEAF